This T cell receptor (beta chain) was recorded in a study of blood T cell repertoires in COVID-19 (TCRdb year 2020). At the level of the whole study: Collaborator samples came from the United States, Italy and Spain and covered acute and convalescent phases of COVID-19. Where HLA class I and class II types were available, the types were taken from metadata supplied by the sample provider, not from assay-based typing. The dataset comprised deeply sampled blood TCRbeta repertoires from subjects exposed to, actively infected with, or recovered from COVID-19. Samples were obtained from the ongoing ImmuneRACE study (first 160 participants) and from about 1,300 subjects provided by 6 global collaborators. A freely available public database, intended as a resource for researchers studying the immune response to SARS-CoV-2, is where the repertoires were released. Sample metadata almost always included a de-identified subject ID, COVID-19 status, age in years and sex. The material from the prospective study consisted of cDNA or gDNA derived from T cells, B-cell-depleted T cells, or PBMCs.

At one collaborating source in Seattle, patients were enrolled during active infection and were followed longitudinally through the course of disease. Collaborating institutions collected whole blood in K2EDTA tubes following their own protocols. For TCRbeta analysis, collaborator samples were shipped as frozen whole blood, as isolated PBMCs, or as DNA extracted from either sample type. The immunoSEQ Assay, a bias-controlled multiplex PCR, was used to amplify TCRbeta CDR3 regions from genomic DNA. On the authors' methods: The number of nucleated cells in each sample was estimated from the amplification of reference gene primers within the assay. To quantify the absolute abundance of each unique TCRbeta CDR3 rearrangement, sequence reads were collapsed and filtered. Productive Simpson clonality was computed per sample as the square root of Simpson's diversity index over productive rearrangements. In its TCRdb copy, this immuneACCESS table keeps in-frame sequences only and misses some clones. Where compared with another copy, unresolved V genes explain less than half of these, and the others have no known cause. V and J calls and clone size are those listed in that table; D and trimming were worked out from the DNA. In all, the sample holds some 170,000 clones, and around 87% of those were seen once. Under 15% of the sample belongs to the ten largest clones.

The sample holds a few counts of this clone. The target of this receptor is not known. Per-base quality was not reported, and no clone a single base away is much larger than it. Summary of the overall study and its limitations: How much clinical and demographic metadata was included differed by source and by participant, and the metadata was provided uncurated.

Spanning cysteine to phenylalanine, the CDR3 consists of 14 amino acids. Only the CDR3 portion is preserved as DNA: 42 bases, with reading frame beginning at the first base. V is shortened by 0 bases, J by 2 bases, and the region joining them spans 7 bases. The germline V gene specifies ENHRY as CDR1 and SYGVKD as CDR2. The source material was peripheral blood. The chain is encoded by TRBV10-3 joined to TRBJ1-1; the D gene is unclear. This clonotype was sampled from an older woman with COVID-19, enrolled during active disease. The bases read TGTGCCATCAGTGAGTCCACGAGTAACACTGAAGCTTTCTTT. This codes for CAISESTSNTEAFF.